The 18 T cell receptor beta chains below all came from one sample that was sequenced in a study of blood T cell repertoires in COVID-19. Here immunoSEQ multiplex PCR was the method, and the copy in TCRdb shows in-frame clones only, minus some. The sample has 85,000 to 110,000 clones, around 90% seen once. Material for sequencing was peripheral blood. The receptors come from a woman of 80 years or more in a cohort sampled during active COVID-19.

This clone was found a few times. V usage is TRBV19 and J usage is TRBJ1-5; TRBD1 matches 9 bases. Per the germline V gene, CDR1 is LNHDA and CDR2 is SQIVND (reference sequence). The CDR3 runs to 13 residues. V lost 11 bases to trimming and J lost 4 bases; unmatched junction nucleotides: 6. In DNA, the CDR3 is TGTGCCGTAACAGGGGGCTGGAATCAGCCCCAGCATTTT. Residues: CAVTGGWNQPQHF.

The gene calls are TRBV5-1 and TRBJ2-5, with 8 bases aligning to TRBD1. The CDR3 has 14 residues. CDR1 SGHRS and CDR2 YFSETQ come from the germline V gene. Trimming at V came to 0 bases and at J to 5 bases, leaving 3 bases not matched to a gene. CDR3 DNA sequence: TGCGCCAGCAGCTTGGGACAGGGGTTTGAGACCCAGTACTTC. Encoded protein: CASSLGQGFETQYF.

The chain is built from TRBV20-1 and TRBJ1-4; D possibly corresponds to TRBD1 (6 bases). The CDR3 extends over 11 amino acids. Germline V lookup: CDR1 DFQATT, CDR2 SNEGSKA (reference sequence). The V gene lost 3 bases and the J gene lost 8 bases, with 7 bases spanning the gap. CDR3 amino acids: CSASDREKLFF. DNA for the CDR3: TGCAGTGCTAGTGACAGGGAAAAACTGTTTTTT.

The chain couples TRBV28 to TRBJ2-5, with a weak D call TRBD1 (7 bases). The CDR3 contains 13 residues. Germline V lookup: CDR1 MDHEN, CDR2 SYDVKM. Trimming pared 7 bases from V and 5 bases from J, leaving 14 bases between. Here the CDR3 DNA reads TGTGCCAGCAACCAACAGGGGAGGGAGACCCAGTACTTC. It codes for CASNQQGRETQYF.

This chain links TRBV21-1 with TRBJ2-2; the tabulated D call, TRBD2, remains unverified against the DNA. TRBV21-1 is a pseudogene. CDR3 length: 18 amino acids. The CDR3 DNA follows: TGTGCCAGCCCACAGGTAGAGACTAGTGGCAGCAAAACCGGGGAGCTGTTTTTT. As protein: CASPQVETSGSKTGELFF.

This sequence joins TRBV5-1 and TRBJ2-1; TRBD1 agrees at 12 bases. In germline, CDR1 is SGHRS, CDR2 YFSETQ. The J segment lost 8 bases and the V segment lost 1 base, leaving 4 bases of the junction unmatched. This CDR3 is built from 15 residues. The CDR3, as DNA: TGCGCCAGCAGCTTGACGGGACAGGGGGCCTATGAGCAGTTCTTC. Translated, it gives CASSLTGQGAYEQFF.

J is TRBJ2-5 and V is TRBV5-1; possible D gene TRBD2, 5 bases. The CDR3 spans 16 residues. V was trimmed by 0 bases and J by 1 base, leaving 13 bases between them. Germline CDR1 and CDR2: SGHRS and YFSETQ. CDR3 nucleotides: TGCGCCAGCAGCTTGGCCTACGAGGGCAGCCAAGAGACCCAGTACTTC. Residues: CASSLAYEGSQETQYF.

This chain joins TRBV10-1 and TRBJ2-3; TRBD2 matches at 9 bases. J lost 4 bases, V lost 0 bases, and 11 bases had no gene match. The CDR3 length is 18 residues. Germline CDR1 and CDR2: WNHNN and SYGVQD (reference sequence). CDR3 sequence reads: CASSESMASGTSPDTQYF. CDR3 DNA: TGCGCCAGCAGTGAGTCGATGGCTAGCGGGACCTCGCCAGATACGCAGTATTTT.

The CDR3 sequence: CASSQEFPRGDNEQFF. The CDR3 DNA is TGCGCCAGCAGCCAAGAGTTTCCGAGAGGAGACAATGAGCAGTTCTTC. The chain couples TRBV4-1 to TRBJ2-1; the D is unclear. Germline CDR1 MGHRA, CDR2 YSYEKL. The CDR3 has 16 amino acids. Trimming removed 0 bases at V and 5 bases at J, with 14 bases between.

V usage is TRBV5-1 and J usage is TRBJ1-6, with TRBD1 matching 8 bases. In germline, CDR1 is SGHRS, CDR2 YFSETQ. The CDR3 sequence is 14 residues long. J lost 7 bases, V lost 4 bases, and 4 bases had no gene match. In DNA form, the CDR3 reads TGCGCCAGCAGCGACAGGACAGGGAATTCACCCCTCCACTTT. Amino acids: CASSDRTGNSPLHF.

The V and J genes are TRBV5-6 and TRBJ2-3; TRBD1 might be the D (6 bases). This CDR3 is 14 amino acids long. The germline V and J ends were trimmed by 4 bases and 2 bases, with 11 bases remaining between them. Germline CDR1 and CDR2: SGHDT and YYEEEE. CDR3 protein: CASSPGTLTDTQYF. The CDR3 coding sequence is TGTGCCAGCAGCCCCGGGACACTCACAGATACGCAGTATTTT.

This clone occurred once. The chain combines TRBV2 with TRBJ1-1; D might be TRBD1 (6 bases). The CDR3 is 12 amino acids. Trimming took 4 bases from V and 6 from J, leaving 9 bases between them. Germline CDR1 is SNHLY and CDR2 is FYNNEI. The CDR3 bases are TGTGCCAGCAGTGGTTGGACAGCTGAAGCTTTCTTT. It is translated as CASSGWTAEAFF.

This clone was observed a handful of times. This chain links TRBV4-2 with TRBJ2-7, with TRBD2 identical over 10 bases. Germline CDR1 reads LGHNA; CDR2 reads YNFKEQ. The CDR3 contains 18 residues. V gave up 1 base and J gave up 3 bases; unmatched junction bases: 12. The CDR3 DNA is TGTGCCAGCAGCCAAGCTGGTAGCGGGAGGACGAAGATCTACGAGCAGTACTTC. As protein: CASSQAGSGRTKIYEQYF.

The chain uses TRBV12-3 or TRBV12-4 and TRBJ1-2; 8 positions agree with TRBD1. V shed 2 bases and J 14 bases; nucleotides not matched to a gene: 7. CDR3 length: 12 residues. The CDR3 nucleotides read TGTGCCAGCAGTTTATGGCAGGGGGCGATTACCTTC. As protein: CASSLWQGAITF.

Note on this clone: The junction and the germline gene differ at one end; a read error may be behind it. The V and J genes are TRBV7-2 and TRBJ2-1, with 8 bases fitting TRBD2. There are 17 residues in the CDR3. Per the germline V gene, CDR1 is SGHTA and CDR2 is FQGNSA. For the CDR3, the DNA is TGTGCCAGCAGCCATTCCCTAGCGGGTGGACCCTACGATGAGCAGTTCTTC. This gives the protein CASSHSLAGGPYDEQFF. Full variable domain (rest looked up from reference TRBV7-2 and TRBJ2-1): GAGVSQSPSNKVTEKGKDVELRCDPISGHTALYWYRQSLGQGLEFLIYFQGNSAPDKSGLPSDRFSAERTGGSVSTLTIQRTQQEDSAVYLCASSHSLAGGPYDEQFFGPGTRLTVL.

V is TRBV28 and J is TRBJ2-7, with unresolved D. The CDR3 runs 12 residues. V was cut by 4 bases and J by 3 bases, with 7 bases left in between. Germline V CDR1 and CDR2: MDHEN, SYDVKM. CDR3 nucleotides: TGTGCCAGCAGTTCCTCCCTCTACGAGCAGTACTTC. Its protein product is CASSSSLYEQYF.

The chain uses TRBV3-1 (or the pseudogene TRBV3-2) and TRBJ1-5; 8 bases fit TRBD1. The CDR3 contains 14 residues. V lost 4 bases, J lost 7 bases, and 6 bases stayed unmatched. CDR1 is LGHDT and CDR2 is YNNKEL in the germline V gene (reference sequence). The CDR3 bases are TGTGCCAGCAGCCGGACAGGGACAAGCCAGCCCCAGCATTTT. It encodes CASSRTGTSQPQHF.

The rearrangement joins TRBV5-1 to TRBJ2-7, with D possibly matching TRBD2 (5 bases). With 0 bases removed from V and 0 bases from J, the gap between germline ends came to 10 bases. CDR1 and CDR2 from the germline V gene are SGHRS and YFSETQ. This CDR3 spans 15 amino acids. The CDR3 bases are TGCGCCAGCAGCTTGGTACCGGAGGACTCCTACGAGCAGTACTTC. It codes for CASSLVPEDSYEQYF. Variable domain in full (rest from reference TRBV5-1 and TRBJ2-7): KAGVTQTPRYLIKTRGQQVTLSCSPISGHRSVSWYQQTPGQGLQFLFEYFSETQRNKGNFPGRFSGRQFSNSRSEMNVSTLELGDSALYLCASSLVPEDSYEQYFGPGTRLTVT.